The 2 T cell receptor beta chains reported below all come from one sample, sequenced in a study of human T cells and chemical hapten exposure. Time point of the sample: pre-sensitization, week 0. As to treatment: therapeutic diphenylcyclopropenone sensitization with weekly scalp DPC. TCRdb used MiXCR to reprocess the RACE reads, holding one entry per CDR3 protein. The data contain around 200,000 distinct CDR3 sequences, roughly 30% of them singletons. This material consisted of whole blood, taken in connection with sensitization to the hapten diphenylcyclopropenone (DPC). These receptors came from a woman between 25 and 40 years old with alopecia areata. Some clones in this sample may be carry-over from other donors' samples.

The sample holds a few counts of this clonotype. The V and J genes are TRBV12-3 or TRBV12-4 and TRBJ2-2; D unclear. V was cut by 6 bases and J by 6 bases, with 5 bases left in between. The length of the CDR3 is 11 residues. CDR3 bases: TGTGCCAGCAGCCACTCCGGGGAGCTGTTTTTT. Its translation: CASSHSGELFF.

The CDR3 nucleotides are TGTGCCAGCAGCTTGGATGGACAGCGAGCTTTCTTT. Translation: CASSLDGQRAFF. The rearrangement joins TRBV5-5 to TRBJ1-1, with D possibly TRBD1 on 6 matching bases. The CDR3 is made up of 12 amino acids. V was pared by 0 bases and J by 10 bases, with 10 bases between. Germline V gene data show CDR1 as SGHKS and CDR2 as YYEKEE (reference sequence).